This TCR beta chain was documented in a study of blood T cell repertoires in COVID-19. About the study: Samples taken during acute and convalescent COVID-19 were collected in the United States, Italy and Spain. The cDNA or gDNA used as material had been derived from T cells, B-cell-depleted T cells, or PBMCs.

This clone is a singleton in its sample. The germline V and J ends were trimmed by 5 bases and 4 bases, with 11 bases remaining between them. Germline V gene sequence: CDR1 LGHDT, CDR2 YNNKEL (reference sequence). This CDR3 is 13 amino acids long. In the study's own analysis: Cell counts per sample came from amplifying reference gene primers. TCRdb's table, derived via immunoSEQ multiplex PCR, lists solely in-frame clones and lacks some. That table is the source of V, J and clone size, and D and trimming were worked out from the DNA. The data show 75,000 to 95,000 clones, roughly 72% seen once. The chain joins TRBV3-1 (or the pseudogene TRBV3-2) to TRBJ1-2, with TRBD1 as a possible D gene (5 bases). The sequence came from a woman aged 55-69 years in a cohort sampled during active or convalescent COVID-19. Sequences were obtained from peripheral blood. CDR3 nucleotide sequence: TGTGCCAGCAGCACGGGGGTAGGCTATGGCTACACCTTC. It codes for CASSTGVGYGYTF.